This entry concerns a single T cell receptor (beta chain). This specimen belongs to a study of blood T cell repertoires in COVID-19. The protocol was immunoSEQ multiplex PCR, while the TCRdb copy is restricted to in-frame clones and leaves out a portion. This table holds about 260,000 clones, roughly 84% found once. The CDR3 is made up of 15 amino acids. The germline gives CDR1 SEHNR, CDR2 FQNEAQ (reference sequence). The trim removed 1 base at V and 3 bases at J, leaving 3 bases unmatched. This clonotype originated in a woman in her forties who had recovered from COVID-19. The chain combines TRBV7-9 with TRBJ1-1; 9 positions match TRBD1. The source material was peripheral blood. CDR3 amino acids: CASSLEGQGDTEAFF. The CDR3 region has the DNA TGTGCCAGCAGCTTAGAGGGACAGGGAGACACTGAAGCTTTCTTT.